The entry below gives a single T cell receptor beta chain sequence along with its context. Its antigen remains undetermined. CDR1 and CDR2, per the germline V gene, are SQVTM and ANQGSEA. Counted from cysteine to phenylalanine, this CDR3 has 14 amino acids. Only the protein sequence is given. This sample is drawn from a study of CXCR3-negative and CXCR3-positive naive CD8 T cells (dated 2019 in TCRdb). General notes on the study: Roughly 140 million TRB reads were obtained in total, roughly 1.5 +/- 0.3 million reads per library. Data from roughly eleven donors, pooled across two independent experiments, went into the diversity and physicochemical repertoire analyses. TRBV-TRBJ cluster analysis included naive subsets from 5 or 6 donors and memory cells from 3 donors.

The instrument was a NextSeq 550. The Human TCR Profiling Kit (MiLaboratory) was used to prepare UMI-labeled 5' RACE TRB cDNA libraries. The full amount of extracted RNA was used for cDNA synthesis, and the full amount of resulting cDNA was used for PCR amplification. Libraries were prepared in parallel using an identical number of PCR cycles. The paper's data handling went like this. With a requirement of at least two reads per UMI, MIGEC and MiXCR extracted about 52,000 +/- 9,100 unique UMI-labeled TRB cDNA molecules per library. An average of around 40,000 +/- 10,000 functional in-frame TRB CDR3 nucleotide clonotypes without stop codons was found per library. After downsampling to 5000 UMI-labeled TRB molecules per sample, diversity metrics such as normalized Shannon-Wiener and Chao1 were calculated in VDJtools. For the central five CDR3 residues, VDJtools calculated physicochemical properties weighted by clonotype size, namely interaction energy, strength, volume and Kidera factor 4. Following TCRdb reprocessing, every CDR3 protein sequence forms one entry, and DNA is not provided. The V and J calls follow TCRdb's processing rather than the paper's. The sample table records 43,000 or so distinct CDR3 sequences. The ten largest account for around 1.5% of the sample.

Each CD8+ T cell subset was flow-sorted in triplicate, with about 320,000 cells per subset placed directly into RLT lysis buffer. To exclude memory contaminants, naive CD8+ T cells were stringently defined as CD45RO-CCR7+CD27+CD95-. Standard density gradient centrifugation was used to isolate peripheral blood mononuclear cells from buffy coats. A FACSAria III was used to flow-sort naive CXCR3-negative and CXCR3-positive CD8+ T cells. Total RNA was extracted from sorted cells with an RNeasy Mini Kit. The paper's findings and limits, for the study overall: Surface CD5, linked to self-reactivity in mice, was comparable between naive subsets; TCR interaction strength was therefore also inferred from TRB CDR3 physicochemical properties. Similar TRBV-TRBJ usage was shown by naive CXCR3-negative and CXCR3-positive cells from the same donor, whereas distinct patterns were shown by memory cells. Freshly isolated PBMCs were used for most assays because CXCR3 expression went down partially after cryopreservation. Both naive subsets had comparably high repertoire diversity, while memory CD8+ T cells had much lower repertoire diversity. Compared with CXCR3-negative naive cells, CXCR3-positive naive cells had TRB CDR3s with higher hydrophobicity (lower Kidera factor 4), lower energy, and higher strength and volume indices.

This sequence was found in a human donor in good health. Some clones in this sample may be carry-over from other donors' samples. This chain joins TRBV29-1 to TRBJ1-1. Specimen: naive CXCR3- CD8+ T cells from blood. The cell subset or site label here, explained by the study, means: CD45RO-CCR7+CD27+CD95- naive CD8+ T cells lacking CXCR3 (TNR3-). The CDR3 region: CSVVAESTNTEAFF.